Detailed here is one T cell receptor beta chain. The antigen is unknown. The data derive from a study of OX40 agonist ivuxolimab in advanced cancers. Overall study: Prior anti-PD-1, anti-PD-L1 or anti-CTLA-4 therapy was allowed; 35% to 40% had some. General observations from the study: Researchers report that CD8+ T cells had, on average, more expanded clones than CD4+. Some nonresponders likewise displayed low normalized T-cell clonal expansion. Clonal expansion by week 6 occurred in CD4+ and CD8+ blood T cells (at 0.1 to 3.0 mg/kg).

Clones were read by immunoSEQ multiplex PCR, and TCRdb kept only the in-frame ones, dropping some. The sample lists some 69,000 clones; about four fifths were seen once. Trimming pared 2 bases from V and 2 bases from J, leaving 9 bases between. The CDR3 contains 14 residues. Germline V CDR1 and CDR2: MNHNS, SASEGT. The specimen was CD4+ or CD8+ T cells sorted from blood, collected in a trial of the OX40 agonist ivuxolimab. V gene TRBV6-1 combines with J gene TRBJ1-1, with D hard to call. This receptor was identified in an adult with an advanced solid tumor such as melanoma, head and neck, liver or kidney cancer. In nucleotides, the CDR3 is TGTGCCAGCAGTGAAAGGACGCAAAACACTGAAGCTTTCTTT. Its translation: CASSERTQNTEAFF.